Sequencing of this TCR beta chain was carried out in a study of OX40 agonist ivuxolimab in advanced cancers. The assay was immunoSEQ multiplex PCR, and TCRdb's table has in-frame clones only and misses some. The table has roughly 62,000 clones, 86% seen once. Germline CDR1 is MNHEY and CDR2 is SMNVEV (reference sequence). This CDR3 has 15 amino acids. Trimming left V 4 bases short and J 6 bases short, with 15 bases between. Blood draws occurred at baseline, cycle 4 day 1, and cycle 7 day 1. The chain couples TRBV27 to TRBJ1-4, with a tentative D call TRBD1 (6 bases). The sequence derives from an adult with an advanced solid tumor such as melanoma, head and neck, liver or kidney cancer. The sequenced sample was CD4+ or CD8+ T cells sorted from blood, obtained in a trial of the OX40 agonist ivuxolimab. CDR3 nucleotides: TGTGCCAGCAGTTCCAGGGGCATAGGGGATGAAAAACTGTTTTTT. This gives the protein CASSSRGIGDEKLFF.